This T cell receptor (beta chain) came from a study of cytomegalovirus exposure and HLA in healthy donors. Trimming cost V 7 bases and J 1 base, with 10 bases left between them. The germline V gene has CDR1 SGHTA and CDR2 FQGTGA. The CDR3 runs to 14 residues. A multiplex PCR was run with 60 Vbeta primers and 13 Jbeta primers. The repertoire was sequenced with immunoSEQ multiplex PCR; TCRdb's copy has only in-frame clones and lacks some. The table shows some 45,000 clones, with about 78% occurring only once. Findings and limits, study-wide: The authors enumerated 180 or so TCR beta chains as linked to cytomegalovirus. Association with HLA alleles at 0.05 false discovery rate was found for approximately 18,000 TCR beta sequences in a later analysis. An analysis was carried out at a later point. It showed that HLA-associated TCR beta chains were more clonally expanded than equally common non-associated chains.

As for this clone: Its target is unknown.

The gene calls are TRBV7-3 and TRBJ2-2; D is unresolved. Sequenced sample: PBMCs. The TCR comes from a woman aged 30 to 39 in good health and CMV-seronegative. The CDR3 DNA is TGTGCCAGCACCCCTGGGCGGAACACCGGGGAGCTGTTTTTT. It yields the protein CASTPGRNTGELFF.